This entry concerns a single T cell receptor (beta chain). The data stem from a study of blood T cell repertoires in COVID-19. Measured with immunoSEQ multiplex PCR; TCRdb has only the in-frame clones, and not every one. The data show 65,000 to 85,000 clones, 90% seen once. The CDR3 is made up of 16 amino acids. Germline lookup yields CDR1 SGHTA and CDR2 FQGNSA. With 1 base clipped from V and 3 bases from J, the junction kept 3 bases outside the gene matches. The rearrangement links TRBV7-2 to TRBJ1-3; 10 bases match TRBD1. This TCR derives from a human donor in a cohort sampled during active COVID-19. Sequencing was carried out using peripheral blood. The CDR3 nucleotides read TGTGCCAGCAGCTTAGTGGGGACAGGGGTTGGAAACACCATATATTTT. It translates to CASSLVGTGVGNTIYF.